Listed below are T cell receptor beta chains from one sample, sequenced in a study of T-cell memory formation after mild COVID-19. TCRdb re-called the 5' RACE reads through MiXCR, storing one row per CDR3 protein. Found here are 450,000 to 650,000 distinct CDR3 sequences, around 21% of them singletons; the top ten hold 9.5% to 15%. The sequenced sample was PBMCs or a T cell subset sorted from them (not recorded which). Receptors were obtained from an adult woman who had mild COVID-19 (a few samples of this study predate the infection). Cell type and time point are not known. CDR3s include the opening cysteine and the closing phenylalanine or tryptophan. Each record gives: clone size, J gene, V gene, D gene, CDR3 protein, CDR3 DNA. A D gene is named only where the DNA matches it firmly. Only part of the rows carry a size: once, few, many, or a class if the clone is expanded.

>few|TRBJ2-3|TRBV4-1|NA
CASSQESARGGDTQYF
TGCGCCAGCAGCCAAGAATCGGCCAGGGGGGGAGATACGCAGTATTTT
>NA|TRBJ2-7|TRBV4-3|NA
CASSQDTREPYEQYF
TGCGCCAGCAGCCAAGATACCCGCGAACCCTACGAGCAGTACTTC
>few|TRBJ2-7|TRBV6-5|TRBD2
CASRTTSGGNYEQYF
TGTGCCAGCAGGACGACTAGCGGGGGAAACTACGAGCAGTACTTC
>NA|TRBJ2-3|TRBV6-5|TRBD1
CASSYAGQAEGDTQYF
TGTGCCAGCAGTTACGCGGGACAGGCAGAAGGAGATACGCAGTATTTT
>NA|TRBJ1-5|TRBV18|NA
CASSQTELNQPQHF
TGTGCCAGCTCACAGACAGAGCTCAATCAGCCCCAGCATTTT
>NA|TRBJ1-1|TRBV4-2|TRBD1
CASSQGDRAKQAFF
TGTGCCAGCAGCCAAGGGGACAGGGCGAAGCAAGCTTTCTTT
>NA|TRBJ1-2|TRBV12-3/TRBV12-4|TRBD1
CASKRTGGYGYTF
TGTGCCAGCAAAAGGACAGGGGGCTATGGCTACACCTTC
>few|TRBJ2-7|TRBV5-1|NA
CASRPGASNLLYEQYF
TGCGCCAGCAGACCTGGAGCCTCGAATCTTCTCTACGAGCAGTACTTC
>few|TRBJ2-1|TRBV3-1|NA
CASSQDFFSYNEQFF
TGTGCCAGCAGCCAAGATTTTTTCAGTTACAATGAGCAGTTCTTC
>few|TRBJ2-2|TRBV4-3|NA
CASSQDPGGPNTGELFF
TGCGCCAGCAGCCAAGACCCGGGTGGGCCTAACACCGGGGAGCTGTTTTTT
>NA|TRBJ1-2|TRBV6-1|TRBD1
CASSEGDSYGYTF
TGTGCCAGCAGTGAGGGGGACAGCTATGGCTACACCTTC
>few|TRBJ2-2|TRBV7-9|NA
CASSPIDWSGELFF
TGTGCCAGCAGCCCGATAGATTGGTCCGGGGAGCTGTTTTTT
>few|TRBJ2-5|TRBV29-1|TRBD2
CSGEGTQETQYF
TGCAGTGGGGAGGGGACCCAAGAGACCCAGTACTTC
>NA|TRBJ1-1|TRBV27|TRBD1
CASGRQGNTEAFF
TGTGCCAGCGGACGACAGGGAAACACTGAAGCTTTCTTT
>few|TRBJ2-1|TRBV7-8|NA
CASSHDTRGGYYNEQFF
TGTGCCAGCAGCCACGATACCCGTGGCGGGTACTACAATGAGCAGTTCTTC
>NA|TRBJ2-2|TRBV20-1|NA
CSARGHLENTGELFF
TGCAGTGCTAGAGGTCATCTGGAGAACACCGGGGAGCTGTTTTTT
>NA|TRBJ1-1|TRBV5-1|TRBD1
CASSLVGRQGEAFF
TGCGCCAGCAGCTTGGTGGGGCGACAGGGTGAAGCTTTCTTT
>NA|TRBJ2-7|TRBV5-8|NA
CASSPSGGEGSFYEQYF
TGTGCCAGCAGCCCGTCGGGGGGCGAGGGGAGCTTCTACGAGCAGTACTTC